The 3 T cell receptor beta chains presented below share a single source sample, sequenced in a study of identifying expanded T cells in peripheral blood. Clones were read by immunoSEQ multiplex PCR, and TCRdb kept only the in-frame ones, dropping some. The data hold about 110,000 clones, with around 90% observed a single time. The sample comprised blood. These receptors were obtained from a person aged 18 to 75 in good health.

The chain recombines TRBV2 with TRBJ1-2; D remains ambiguous. CDR3 length: 13 amino acids. CDR1 SNHLY and CDR2 FYNNEI come from the germline V gene. V was shortened by 11 bases and J by 4 bases, with 17 bases between the two germline ends. CDR3: CAGNLGQSYGYTF. CDR3 in DNA: TGTGCCGGAAACTTAGGGCAGAGCTATGGCTACACCTTC.

The chain joins TRBV5-8 to TRBJ1-2, with D uncertain. V was pared by 1 base and J by 4 bases, with 11 bases between. In germline, CDR1 is SGHTS, CDR2 YDEGEE. The CDR3 has 14 residues. CDR3 protein: CASSLSTHRYGYTF. CDR3 nucleotide sequence: TGTGCCAGCAGCTTGAGTACCCATCGCTATGGCTACACCTTC. Full variable domain (rest looked up from reference TRBV5-8 and TRBJ1-2): EAGVTQSPTHLIKTRGQQATLRCSPISGHTSVYWYQQALGLGLQFLLWYDEGEERNRGNFPPRFSGRQFPNYSSELNVNALELEDSALYLCASSLSTHRYGYTFGSGTRLTVV.

The rearrangement joins TRBV30 to TRBJ1-1; D perhaps matches TRBD1 (5 bases). The CDR3 contains 11 residues. CDR1 is GTSNPN and CDR2 is SVGIG in the germline V gene (reference sequence). Between the trimmed V and J ends, which lost 1 base and 7 bases, there was a span of 7 bases. The CDR3 reads CAWSGTSEAFF. DNA for the CDR3: TGTGCCTGGAGTGGGACAAGTGAAGCTTTCTTT.